This entry lists 16 T cell receptor beta chains sequenced from one sample in a study of OX40 agonist ivuxolimab in advanced cancers. Repertoires were generated with immunoSEQ multiplex PCR, while TCRdb's copy carries only in-frame clones and drops some. The sample records 65,000 to 85,000 clones, roughly 81% being singletons. The sequencing here drew on CD4+ or CD8+ T cells sorted from blood, taken in a trial of the OX40 agonist ivuxolimab. The receptors shown here come from an adult with an advanced solid tumor such as melanoma, head and neck, liver or kidney cancer.

This sequence joins TRBV5-1 and TRBJ2-7, with 8 bases identical to TRBD2. The CDR3 is 14 amino acids. From germline, CDR1 is SGHRS and CDR2 YFSETQ. V lost 2 bases and J lost 2; bases outside the gene matches: 3. The CDR3: CASSLSGSPYEQYF. CDR3 nucleotides: TGCGCCAGCAGCTTAAGCGGGAGCCCCTACGAGCAGTACTTC.

V is TRBV5-1 and J is TRBJ2-3, with D unresolved. The CDR3 spans 15 residues. V was trimmed by 3 bases and J by 0 bases, leaving 11 bases between them. Looked up from germline, CDR1 is SGHRS and CDR2 is YFSETQ. The CDR3 here is CASSSLEYSTDTQYF. The CDR3 region has the DNA TGCGCCAGCAGCTCGCTAGAATATAGCACAGATACGCAGTATTTT.

This CDR3 reads CASSIVAASTSKNIQYF. In DNA, the CDR3 is TGTGCCAGTAGTATAGTGGCAGCCTCAACTTCCAAAAACATTCAGTACTTC. The chain is built from TRBV19 and TRBJ2-4, with D unclear. V dropped 1 base and J dropped 2 bases, with 15 bases sitting between them. This CDR3 is 17 amino acids long. The germline CDR1 and CDR2 sequences are LNHDA and SQIVND (reference sequence).

This clone was counted once. The V and J genes are TRBV6-5 and TRBJ2-7; TRBD1 agrees at 8 bases. The germline gives CDR1 MNHEY, CDR2 SVGAGI. The CDR3 spans 14 residues. The V and J ends lost 6 bases and 3 bases, in that order; junction bases with no gene match: 7. As DNA, the CDR3 is TGTGCCAGCAGCCGCCGGGACAGGCGCTACGAGCAGTACTTC. This gives the protein CASSRRDRRYEQYF.

The chain has TRBV19 and TRBJ2-7, with a weak D call TRBD1 (6 bases). Trimming pared 0 bases from V and 2 bases from J, leaving 11 bases between. Germline CDR1 and CDR2: LNHDA and SQIVND (reference sequence). This CDR3 spans 15 amino acids. The CDR3 here is CASSIDGTSTYEQYF. The CDR3 coding sequence is TGTGCCAGTAGTATAGATGGGACAAGCACCTACGAGCAGTACTTC.

This chain links TRBV7-2 with TRBJ2-5; 8 bases fit TRBD2. V lost 1 base and J lost 6; bases outside the gene matches: 7. CDR1 SGHTA and CDR2 FQGNSA come from the germline V gene. CDR3 length: 15 residues. The CDR3 protein is CASSLGGGSMKTQYF. CDR3 bases: TGTGCCAGCAGCTTAGGCGGGGGGTCCATGAAGACCCAGTACTTC.

The chain couples TRBV5-4 to TRBJ1-2, with D tentatively TRBD1 (5 bases). Germline-derived CDR1 and CDR2 are SGHNT and YYREEE (reference sequence). CDR3 length: 16 residues. V lost 3 bases to trimming and J lost 5 bases, with 20 bases between them. For the CDR3, the DNA is TGTGCCAGCAGCTCTACCAACAGGACCAAACCATATGGCTACACCTTC. This translates into CASSSTNRTKPYGYTF.

The rearrangement joins TRBV5-1 to TRBJ2-5, with 8 bases that match TRBD1. With V trimmed by 9 bases and J by 2 bases, 3 bases remained unmatched. Looked up from germline, CDR1 is SGHRS and CDR2 is YFSETQ. The CDR3 spans 12 residues. The CDR3 loop is CATGTGQETQYF. CDR3 coding DNA: TGCGCCACCGGGACAGGACAAGAGACCCAGTACTTC.

The chain carries TRBV7-3 and TRBJ2-7; 11 nucleotides line up with TRBD2. There are 16 residues in the CDR3. Per the germline V gene, CDR1 is SGHTA and CDR2 is FQGTGA. V shed 5 bases and J 0 bases; nucleotides not matched to a gene: 6. The CDR3 region is CASSPGLAGSSYEQYF. The CDR3 DNA sequence: TGTGCCAGCAGCCCTGGACTAGCGGGTTCCTCCTACGAGCAGTACTTC.

The J gene is TRBJ2-5, the V gene TRBV2; D might be TRBD2 (5 bases). The V and J ends lost 2 bases and 4 bases respectively, with 14 bases between them. Germline lookup yields CDR1 SNHLY and CDR2 FYNNEI. The CDR3 consists of 15 residues. The DNA of the CDR3 is TGTGCCAGCAGTGAAAATTGGTGGGGAGCAGAGACCCAGTACTTC. It translates to CASSENWWGAETQYF.

The J gene is TRBJ1-1, the V gene TRBV6-6; D remains unclear. The CDR3 is 14 amino acids. V gave up 2 bases and J gave up 0 bases, with 7 bases separating them. CDR1 is MNHNY, CDR2 SVGAGI, per germline (reference sequence). CDR3 coding DNA: TGTGCCAGCAGTTACAGACATATGAACACTGAAGCTTTCTTT. The encoded protein is CASSYRHMNTEAFF.

Only one count was recorded for this clone. The J gene is TRBJ2-1, the V gene TRBV10-3; D possibly corresponds to TRBD2 (5 bases). This CDR3 spans 14 amino acids. V was pared by 9 bases and J by 0 bases, with 12 bases between. CDR1 is ENHRY and CDR2 is SYGVKD in the germline V gene. The CDR3 protein is CAIILSGSYNEQFF. The CDR3 region has the DNA TGTGCCATTATACTAAGCGGCTCCTACAATGAGCAGTTCTTC.

The chain employs TRBV19 and TRBJ1-5; 10 bases fit TRBD1. With V trimmed by 3 bases and J by 1 base, 0 bases remained unmatched. CDR1 LNHDA and CDR2 SQIVND come from the germline V gene (reference sequence). This CDR3 has 15 residues. DNA of the CDR3: TGTGCCAGTAGTATGGACAGGGGGAGCAATCAGCCCCAGCATTTT. This translates into CASSMDRGSNQPQHF.

The J gene is TRBJ1-2, the V gene TRBV7-8; D is unresolved. V was cut by 4 bases and J by 6 bases, with 12 bases left in between. This CDR3 is built from 13 residues. Germline CDR1 and CDR2: SGHVS and FQNEAQ. CDR3 nucleotides: TGTGCCAGCAGCTCGGACTTTTTTAATGGCTACACCTTC. Protein sequence: CASSSDFFNGYTF.

CDR3 sequence (DNA): TGTGCCACCGTCCCACACAGATCCTACACCGGGGAGCTGTTTTTT. This translates into CATVPHRSYTGELFF. The chain carries TRBV15 and TRBJ2-2; no reliable D call. Per germline, CDR1 LNHNV and CDR2 YYDKDF (reference sequence). The CDR3 is 15 residues long. V lost 8 bases, J lost 3 bases, and 16 bases lay in between.

This clone showed up just once. The chain is built from TRBV6-1 and TRBJ2-5; the D gene is possibly TRBD2 (5 bases). The CDR3 loop spans 13 amino acids. Trimming pared 8 bases from V and 2 bases from J, leaving 12 bases between. CDR1 is MNHNS and CDR2 is SASEGT in the germline V gene. The CDR3 DNA is TGTGCCAGCGTACGAACTAGTCAAGAGACCCAGTACTTC. It yields the protein CASVRTSQETQYF.